What follows are 17 T cell receptor beta chains derived from one specimen sequenced in a study of Graves' ophthalmopathy and Graves' hyperthyroidism. Researchers took RNA transcripts and amplified TCR beta CDR3 regions from them. RT-PCR was first run with HTBI primers, then multiplex PCR in a second round. TCRdb analysed the multiplex PCR reads with MiXCR anew, one entry per CDR3 protein. The sample records about 210,000 distinct CDR3 sequences, roughly 29% being singletons. The source material was peripheral blood. These receptors originate from a man aged 45 to 65 with Graves' ophthalmopathy.

This clonotype appeared many times. The gene calls are TRBV7-2 and TRBJ1-6, with D possibly TRBD1 on 5 matching bases. The V gene lost 1 base and the J gene lost 7 bases, with 11 bases spanning the gap. Germline CDR1 and CDR2: SGHTA and FQGNSA. This CDR3 comprises 15 residues. The CDR3 protein is CASSLGTGWNSPLHF. DNA for the CDR3: TGTGCCAGCAGCTTAGGCACAGGTTGGAATTCACCCCTCCACTTT.

This clonotype was observed at least ten times. The rearrangement joins TRBV20-1 to TRBJ2-7, with TRBD2 matching 8 bases. The germline V gene encodes CDR1 DFQATT and CDR2 SNEGSKA (reference sequence). J lost 0 bases, V lost 6 bases, and 7 bases had no gene match. The CDR3 has 14 residues. CDR3 region: CSATSGLSSYEQYF. CDR3 bases: TGCAGTGCCACTAGCGGTCTGAGCTCCTACGAGCAGTACTTC.

The sample holds a few counts of this clonotype. A read error may explain this, as a much larger clone is one base away. No conserved phenylalanine or tryptophan is present at the end of the CDR3, so a read error is the likely explanation. This chain connects TRBV19 to TRBJ1-5; 7 bases agree with TRBD1. The CDR3 loop spans 14 amino acids. V gave up 6 bases and J gave up 7 bases; unmatched junction bases: 9. Germline CDR1 LNHDA, CDR2 SQIVND (reference sequence). The DNA for the CDR3 is TGTGCCAGTAGAGCCCAGGGGGGAGGACAGCCCCAGCATTCT. The encoded protein is CASRAQGGGQPQHS.

This clonotype was detected many times. The genes are TRBV29-1 and TRBJ1-1; tentative D call: TRBD1 (6 bases). Germline CDR1 reads SQVTM; CDR2 reads ANQGSEA. V was cut by 6 bases and J by 9 bases, with 14 bases left in between. This CDR3 contains 11 residues. DNA for the CDR3: TGCAGCGTGACCAGGGGAGGTAAAGCTTTCTTT. As protein: CSVTRGGKAFF. The variable domain in full, completed from reference TRBV29-1 and TRBJ1-1, reads SAVISQKPSRDICQRGTSLTIQCQVDSQVTMMFWYRQQPGQSLTLIATANQGSEATYESGFVIDKFPISRPNLTFSTLTVSNMSPEDSSIYLCSVTRGGKAFFGQGTRLTVV.

This clonotype was counted a few times. V is TRBV20-1 and J is TRBJ2-7; TRBD1 is a possible D gene (5 bases). V was cut by 1 base and J by 4 bases, with 14 bases left in between. The CDR3 sequence is 14 residues long. Germline values: CDR1 DFQATT, CDR2 SNEGSKA (reference sequence). In nucleotides, the CDR3 is TGCAGTGCTAGAGTAGGTCCCAGGGAATACGAGCAGTACTTC. This codes for CSARVGPREYEQYF.

This clonotype was seen repeatedly, ten times or more. DNA of the CDR3: TGCAGTGCTAGAGATGCAGGGGGGGCCAATCAGCCCCAGCATTTT. Amino acid sequence: CSARDAGGANQPQHF. The V gene is TRBV20-1, the J gene TRBJ1-5; 7 bases map to TRBD1. V gave up 0 bases and J gave up 3 bases; unmatched junction bases: 5. Germline V gene sequence: CDR1 DFQATT, CDR2 SNEGSKA (reference sequence). The CDR3 sequence is 15 residues long.

The sample holds many counts of this clonotype. This sequence joins TRBV6-2 or TRBV6-3 and TRBJ1-5, with 7 bases identical to TRBD1. CDR1 is MNHEY, CDR2 SVGEGT, per germline. CDR3 length: 16 amino acids. V lost 6 bases and J lost 0; bases outside the gene matches: 8. The chain's CDR3 is CASSRSTGNSNQPQHF. The CDR3 DNA follows: TGTGCCAGCAGCCGCTCGACAGGGAATAGCAATCAGCCCCAGCATTTT.

Ten or more counts support this clonotype. The V gene is TRBV15, the J gene TRBJ2-2, with 8 bases matching TRBD2. Germline CDR1 is LNHNV and CDR2 is YYDKDF (reference sequence). The V segment lost 1 base and the J segment 5 bases; nucleotides outside the gene matches: 6. The CDR3 extends over 16 amino acids. CDR3 bases: TGTGCCACCAGCAGAGGAGCGGGAGAGAGGACCGGGGAGCTGTTTTTT. It encodes CATSRGAGERTGELFF. Full variable domain (remainder filled in from reference TRBV15 and TRBJ2-2): DAMVIQNPRYQVTQFGKPVTLSCSQTLNHNVMYWYQQKSSQAPKLLFHYYDKDFNNEADTPDNFQSRRPNTSFCFLDIRSPGLGDTAMYLCATSRGAGERTGELFFGEGSRLTVL.

This clonotype was detected ten times or more. The V and J genes are TRBV6-5 and TRBJ2-7; D is ambiguous. The CDR3 is made up of 13 amino acids. V gave up 7 bases and J gave up 3 bases, with 13 bases separating them. Germline CDR1 and CDR2: MNHEY and SVGAGI. For the CDR3, the DNA is TGTGCCAGCACCCAAAGAGGAGACTACGAGCAGTACTTC. Translation gives CASTQRGDYEQYF.

This clonotype was counted many times. The rearrangement joins TRBV4-1 to TRBJ2-7, with D maybe TRBD2 (6 bases). The V end was cut by 4 bases, the J end by 4 bases, with 14 bases between. The germline V gene has CDR1 MGHRA and CDR2 YSYEKL. This CDR3 contains 14 residues. Here the CDR3 reads CASSPHGGQYEQYF. CDR3 nucleotide sequence: TGCGCCAGCAGCCCCCATGGAGGGCAGTACGAGCAGTACTTC.

This clonotype was recorded at least ten times. This chain uses TRBV12-3 or TRBV12-4 with TRBJ2-2; D is ambiguous. The CDR3 spans 15 residues. As DNA, the CDR3 is TGTGGGGTTCGGAGCCCCCTCCCGAACACCGGGGAGCTGTTTTTT. Amino acids: CGVRSPLPNTGELFF.

This clonotype was seen many times. The chain uses TRBV6-5 and TRBJ1-5, with 12 nucleotides matching TRBD1. CDR1 MNHEY and CDR2 SVGAGI come from the germline V gene. This CDR3 has 20 amino acids. With V trimmed by 2 bases and J by 0 bases, 11 bases remained unmatched. This CDR3 reads CASSYASGTGGDYSNQPQHF. The CDR3 region has the DNA TGTGCCAGCAGTTACGCTTCCGGGACAGGGGGCGATTATAGCAATCAGCCCCAGCATTTT.

The chain carries TRBV6-5 and TRBJ1-5; D unresolved. The CDR3 loop spans 14 amino acids. Germline V gene lookup returns CDR1 MNHEY and CDR2 SVGAGI. V was shortened by 2 bases and J by 5 bases, with 10 bases between the two germline ends. Written as DNA, the CDR3 is TGTGCCAGCAGTTACGACCGGGAGGATCAGCCCCAGCATTTT. Residues: CASSYDREDQPQHF.

The chain has TRBV28 and TRBJ2-7, with D uncertain. The ends were cut back, 4 bases at V and 2 bases at J, with 15 bases in the middle. Germline V gene sequence: CDR1 MDHEN, CDR2 SYDVKM. This CDR3 is 15 amino acids long. CDR3 loop: CASSSMPESPYEQYF. CDR3 bases: TGTGCCAGCAGTTCAATGCCAGAAAGTCCCTACGAGCAGTACTTC.

This clonotype was observed many times. The V and J genes are TRBV4-1 and TRBJ1-2, with D unclear. The CDR3 has 16 amino acids. Germline V gene lookup returns CDR1 MGHRA and CDR2 YSYEKL. V lost 0 bases and J 3 bases, leaving 14 bases between the germline ends. The CDR3 coding sequence is TGCGCCAGCAGCCAAGATCACCGGGAACCCTACTATGGCTACACCTTC. It translates to CASSQDHREPYYGYTF.

The rearrangement links TRBV11-3 to TRBJ2-5; D ambiguous. V gave up 4 bases and J gave up 5 bases, with 14 bases separating them. There are 14 residues in the CDR3. Per the germline V gene, CDR1 is SGHNT and CDR2 is YENEEA. The CDR3 DNA follows: TGTGCCAGCAGCTCTTTTGGGAAATGGGAGACCCAGTACTTC. It encodes CASSSFGKWETQYF.

The chain recombines TRBV28 with TRBJ2-7; weak D call: TRBD1 (5 bases). The J call may be wrong; the DNA end is better matched by TRBJ2-5. Germline assignment: CDR1 MDHEN and CDR2 SYDVKM. The length of the CDR3 is 15 residues. The CDR3 DNA is TGTGCCAGCAGTTTAATGGCAGGGCACCAAGAGACCCAGTACTTC. Protein sequence: CASSLMAGHQETQYF.